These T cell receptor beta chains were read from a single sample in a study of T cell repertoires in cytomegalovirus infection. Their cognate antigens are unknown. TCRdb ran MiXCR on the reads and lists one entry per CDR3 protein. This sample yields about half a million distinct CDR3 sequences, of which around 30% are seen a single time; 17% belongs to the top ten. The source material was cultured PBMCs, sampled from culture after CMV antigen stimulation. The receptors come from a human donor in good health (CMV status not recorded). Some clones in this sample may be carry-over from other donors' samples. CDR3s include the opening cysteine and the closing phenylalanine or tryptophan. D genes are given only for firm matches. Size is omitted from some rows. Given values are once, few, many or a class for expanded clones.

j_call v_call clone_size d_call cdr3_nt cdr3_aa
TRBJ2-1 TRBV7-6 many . TGTGCCAGCAGCTTAGTCCAGGGGTACAATGAGCAGTTCTTC CASSLVQGYNEQFF
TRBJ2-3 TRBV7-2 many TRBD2 TGTGCCAGCAGCTTAGGTAGCGGGAGAACAGATACGCAGTATTTT CASSLGSGRTDTQYF
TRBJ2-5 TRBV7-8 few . TGTGCCAGCAGCTCCCGGTCCCCGGGAGAGACCCAGTACTTC CASSSRSPGETQYF
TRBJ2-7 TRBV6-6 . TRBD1 TGTGCCAGCAGTTACTCGAGACAGGGCAACGAGCAGTACTTC CASSYSRQGNEQYF
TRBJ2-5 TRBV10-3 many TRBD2 TGTGCCATCAGGGGGACTAGCGGGATGGGAGAGACCCAGTACTTC CAIRGTSGMGETQYF
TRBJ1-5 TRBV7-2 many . TGTGCCAGCACCGTTTCTGGGGGCAGGCAGGATCAGCCCCAGCATTTT CASTVSGGRQDQPQHF
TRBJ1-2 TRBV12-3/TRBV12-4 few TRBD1 TGTGCCAGCAGTTTTGGGGACAGGGGCGACTATGGCTACACCTTC CASSFGDRGDYGYTF
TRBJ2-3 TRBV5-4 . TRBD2 TGTGCCAGCAGCTTTAATATCCGAGCGGGGTCCACAGATACGCAGTATTTT CASSFNIRAGSTDTQYF
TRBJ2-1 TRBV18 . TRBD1 TGTGCCAGCTCACCACAGGACAGGATCCACAATGAGCAGTTCTTC CASSPQDRIHNEQFF
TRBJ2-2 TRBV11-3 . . TGTGCCAGCAGCTTGCACAACACCGGGGAGCTGTTTTTT CASSLHNTGELFF
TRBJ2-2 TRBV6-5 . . TGTGCCAGCAGGGGAGAAGCGGCCGGGGAGCTGTTTTTT CASRGEAAGELFF
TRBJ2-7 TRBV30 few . TGTGCCTGGACCGACCCCACTAGGAGCGAGCAGTACTTC CAWTDPTRSEQYF
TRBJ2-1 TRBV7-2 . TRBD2 TGTGCCAGCAGCCCGCCAGGCGGGACTAGCAGAGCCAATGAGCAGTTCTTC CASSPPGGTSRANEQFF
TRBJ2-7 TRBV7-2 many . TGTGCCAGCAGCTTAGTAGTTTCCGCCTACGAGCAGTACTTC CASSLVVSAYEQYF
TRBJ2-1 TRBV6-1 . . TGTGCCAGCAGCGTTAATCCGGGATTCTCCTACAATGAGCAGTTCTTC CASSVNPGFSYNEQFF
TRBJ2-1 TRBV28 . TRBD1 TGTGCCAGCATAAGTGGACAGGGGGCGCGCGGTGAGCAGTTCTTC CASISGQGARGEQFF
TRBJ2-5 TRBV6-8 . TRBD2 TGTGCCAGCAGACCCCTCGGACTAGCGGGACGGGAGACCCAGTACTTC CASRPLGLAGRETQYF
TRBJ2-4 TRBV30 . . TGTGCCTGGAGTGTTTTTGGCTTAGCCAAAAACATTCAGTACTTC CAWSVFGLAKNIQYF
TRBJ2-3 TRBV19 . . TGTGCCAGTAGCCTCCTCGTGGGAGGAAGCACAGATACGCAGTATTTT CASSLLVGGSTDTQYF
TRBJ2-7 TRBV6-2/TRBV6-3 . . TGTGCCAGTACGACGGGGTCTTCCTACGAGCAGTACTTC CASTTGSSYEQYF
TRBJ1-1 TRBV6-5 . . TGTGCCAGCAGTTACTCGATTCGGCCGATCATGAACACTGAAGCTTTCTTT CASSYSIRPIMNTEAFF
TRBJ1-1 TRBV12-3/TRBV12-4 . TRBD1 TGTGCCAGCAGTTCCGGCGGACAGGGGGCTCGTCGGACTGAAGCTTTCTTT CASSSGGQGARRTEAFF
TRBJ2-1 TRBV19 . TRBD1 TGTGCCAGTAGGATCAACCCTACAGGGGTCTCCTACAATGAGCAGTTCTTC CASRINPTGVSYNEQFF
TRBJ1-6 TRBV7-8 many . TGTGCCATCTTGAGGGCTGGGGACACAAGGGATTCACCCCTCCACTTT CAILRAGDTRDSPLHF
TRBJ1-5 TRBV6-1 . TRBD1 TGTGCCAGCCGAAGACAGGGCAGCGAACATCAGCCCCAGCATTTT CASRRQGSEHQPQHF
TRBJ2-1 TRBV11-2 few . TGTGCCAGCAGCTCCTCATTGGTCAATGAGCAGTTCTTC CASSSSLVNEQFF
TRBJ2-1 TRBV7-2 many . TGTGCCAGCAGCCCGCCAGGGAGACCCTCCTACAATGAGCAGTTCTTC CASSPPGRPSYNEQFF
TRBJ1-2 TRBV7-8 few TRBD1 TGTGCCAGCAGCCACCCGGGACAGGGTTTCGGCTACACCTTC CASSHPGQGFGYTF
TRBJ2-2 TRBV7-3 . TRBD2 TGTGCCAGCAGCCGGACTAGCGACACCGGGGAGCTGTTTTTT CASSRTSDTGELFF
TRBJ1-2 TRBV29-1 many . TGCAGCGGTCAGGACAGAGATTATGGCTACACCTTC CSGQDRDYGYTF
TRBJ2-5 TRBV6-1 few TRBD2 TGTGCCAGCAGTCTGGACGCGGGAGTGCGAGAGACCCAGTACTTC CASSLDAGVRETQYF
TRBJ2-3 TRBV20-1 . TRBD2 TGCAGTGCTAGCCCGGGACTACAAACTTCAGTGGATACGCAGTATTTT CSASPGLQTSVDTQYF
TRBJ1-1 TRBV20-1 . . TGCAGTGCTAGAGTAGACACGAACACTGAAGCTTTCTTT CSARVDTNTEAFF
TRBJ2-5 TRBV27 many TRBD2 TGTGCCAGCAGCCCTGGACTAGCGGGAGGAGAGACCCAGTACTTC CASSPGLAGGETQYF
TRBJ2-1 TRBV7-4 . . TGTGCCAGCAGCGTCGGGACTTTTATATTCTTC CASSVGTFIFF
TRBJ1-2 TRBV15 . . TGTGCCACCAGCAGAGATCGGTCTGGCTACACCTTC CATSRDRSGYTF
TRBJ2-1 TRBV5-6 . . TGTGCCAGCAGCATTCGATCGTGGGGAAACAATGAGCAGTTCTTC CASSIRSWGNNEQFF
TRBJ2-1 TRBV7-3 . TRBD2 TGTGCCAGCAGCCTTCGGACTAGCGGGGAGGTGGGTAACAATGAGCAGTTCTTC CASSLRTSGEVGNNEQFF
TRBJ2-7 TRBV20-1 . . TGCAGTGCTATAGGACAGTCTTCCTACGAGCAGTACTTC CSAIGQSSYEQYF
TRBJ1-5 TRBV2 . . TGTGCCAGCACCGATTCCCGGTCGGGGAGCAATCAGCCCCAGCATTTT CASTDSRSGSNQPQHF
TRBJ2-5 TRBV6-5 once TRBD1 TGTGCCAGTAAGACAGGGTGGGTCGAGACCCAGTACTTC CASKTGWVETQYF
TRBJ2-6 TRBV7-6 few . TGTGCCAGCAGCTTAGCGGGGGTCTCTGGGGCCAACGTCCTGACTTTC CASSLAGVSGANVLTF
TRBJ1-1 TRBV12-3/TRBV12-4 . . TGTGCCAGCAGCCATGAGGGCAGGCAAAACACTGAAGCTTTCTTT CASSHEGRQNTEAFF
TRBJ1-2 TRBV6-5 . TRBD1 TGTGCCAGCAGTTACTCCGGGGACAGGGGTTACTATGGCTACACCTTC CASSYSGDRGYYGYTF